This TCR beta chain originates from a study of control samples from healthy donors and cancer patients. With 6 bases removed from V and 4 bases from J, the gap between germline ends came to 12 bases. This CDR3 is 14 amino acids long. The germline V gene encodes CDR1 LGHNA and CDR2 YNFKEQ. Only in-frame clones appear in the TCRdb table, and some are missing; sequencing was by immunoSEQ multiplex PCR. This table holds under 450,000 clones, around 90% found once. V gene TRBV4-2 combines with J gene TRBJ2-2; tentatively, D is TRBD2 (5 bases). The clonotype comes from a man aged 35 to 55 with head and neck cancer. The sequencing sample was made of PBMCs. This CDR3 reads CASRREFGTGELFF. The CDR3 bases are TGTGCCAGCAGACGGGAATTTGGCACCGGGGAGCTGTTTTTT.